This entry is about one T cell receptor beta chain. The antigen is not known. The germline CDR1 and CDR2 sequences are SGHTA and FQGTGA. The CDR3 extends over 13 amino acids. Trimming shortened V by 3 bases and J by 5 bases, and 10 bases separated the two germline ends. Via MiXCR, TCRdb re-called the 5' RACE reads, giving one row per CDR3 protein. Of a few hundred thousand distinct CDR3 sequences detected, around 5.2% appear once; the ten largest clones hold under 3.5%. This entry belongs to a study of T cells after yellow fever vaccination. General study points: Abundant clonotypes from the bulk population could get into FACS-sorted repertoires as contaminants. Peaking faster, on day 5 versus 15, the secondary response was nonetheless weaker. The study re-detected most primary-vaccination clones after the booster (around 96% CD4, 88% CD8).

The origin of this receptor is a man younger than 30 who received the YFV17D yellow fever vaccine. This chain links TRBV7-3 with TRBJ2-5; possibly TRBD2 for D (6 bases). This sample comprised CD4+ T cells sorted from PBMCs, obtained on the day of the yellow fever booster vaccination. The CDR3 DNA sequence: TGTGCCAGCAGCTTCACGGGGGACGAGACCCAGTACTTC. Its translation: CASSFTGDETQYF.